Shown below are 17 T cell receptor beta chains from a single sample sequenced in a study of blood T cell repertoires in COVID-19. Here immunoSEQ multiplex PCR was the method, and the copy in TCRdb shows in-frame clones only, minus some. The table lists over 90,000 clones, roughly 79% of them singletons. Sequences were obtained from peripheral blood. The receptors originated from a man aged 80 or over with COVID-19, enrolled during active disease.

The rearrangement uses TRBV11-2 and TRBJ2-1, with 12 bases aligning to TRBD2. V trimming: 4 bases; J trimming: 7 bases; junction bases outside the gene matches: 8. CDR1 and CDR2 from the germline V gene are SGHAT and FQNNGV. The length of the CDR3 is 16 residues. The CDR3 loop reads CASSSLRLAGDNEQFF. DNA for the CDR3: TGTGCCAGCAGCTCCTTACGACTAGCGGGAGATAATGAGCAGTTCTTC.

The rearrangement joins TRBV2 to TRBJ2-2; TRBD2 matches at 10 bases. This CDR3 is built from 18 residues. Trimming at V came to 1 base and at J to 2 bases, leaving 7 bases not matched to a gene. Germline V gene lookup returns CDR1 SNHLY and CDR2 FYNNEI. CDR3 coding DNA: TGTGCCAGCAGTGAAGTTCGAGCGGGAGGGGCTAACACCGGGGAGCTGTTTTTT. The encoded protein is CASSEVRAGGANTGELFF.

This chain links TRBV10-1 with TRBJ2-5; 7 nucleotides line up with TRBD2. The CDR3 runs to 15 residues. Germline CDR1 is WNHNN and CDR2 is SYGVQD (reference sequence). J was trimmed by 4 bases and V by 3 bases; bases with no gene match: 8. CDR3 nucleotide sequence: TGCGCCAGCAGTGACCCCGGGACGGGAGGAGAGACCCAGTACTTC. Translation: CASSDPGTGGETQYF.

The chain is built from TRBV28 and TRBJ1-1, with D tentatively TRBD1 (5 bases). This CDR3 spans 14 amino acids. Germline CDR1 MDHEN, CDR2 SYDVKM. V lost 8 bases to trimming and J lost 1 base, with 14 bases between them. DNA of the CDR3: TGTGCCAGCCAGGGTATAAGCTGGAACACTGAAGCTTTCTTT. It specifies CASQGISWNTEAFF.

As to this clone: Compared with germline, one end of the junction differs, possibly owing to a read error. The chain combines TRBV10-2 with TRBJ2-7, with D maybe TRBD1 (6 bases). Germline V gives CDR1 WSHSY, CDR2 SAAADI. The CDR3 spans 14 residues. The DNA of the CDR3 is TGCGCCAGCCAGGGGAGCGGAGACCTACGAGCGAGTGGATTC. This sequence encodes CASQGSGDLRASGF.

The chain links TRBV19 to TRBJ2-1; 8 positions match TRBD1. V trimming: 7 bases; J trimming: 6 bases; junction bases outside the gene matches: 8. The CDR3 has 14 residues. CDR1 and CDR2 from the germline V gene are LNHDA and SQIVND (reference sequence). The CDR3 nucleotides are TGTGCCAGTAACCATGCGGACAGGGTCAATGAGCAGTTCTTC. Protein product: CASNHADRVNEQFF.

The chain uses TRBV19 and TRBJ1-1; the D gene is possibly TRBD1 (5 bases). CDR1 is LNHDA, CDR2 SQIVND, per germline (reference sequence). The CDR3 has 13 amino acids. Trimming removed 7 bases at V and 5 bases at J, with 14 bases between. CDR3 DNA sequence: TGTGCCAGTACGACGGGACTGGAAACTGAAGCTTTCTTT. Translating it yields CASTTGLETEAFF. The whole variable domain, remainder taken from reference TRBV19 and TRBJ1-1, is DGGITQSPKYLFRKEGQNVTLSCEQNLNHDAMYWYRQDPGQGLRLIYYSQIVNDFQKGDIAEGYSVSREKKESFPLTVTSAQKNPTAFYLCASTTGLETEAFFGQGTRLTVV.

The chain has TRBV2 and TRBJ1-6; 9 bases agree with TRBD1. Germline-derived CDR1 and CDR2 are SNHLY and FYNNEI. The CDR3 runs 13 residues. The ends lost 7 bases at V and 7 bases at J; junction bases unmatched: 2. CDR3 DNA sequence: TGTGCCAGCAAGGGGACAGGGAATTCACCCCTCCACTTT. It yields the protein CASKGTGNSPLHF.

The J gene is TRBJ2-1, the V gene TRBV5-1, with D perhaps matching TRBD2 (6 bases). This CDR3 has 15 residues. V lost 4 bases and J 0 bases, leaving 11 bases between the germline ends. Germline CDR1 SGHRS, CDR2 YFSETQ. In DNA, the CDR3 is TGCGCCAGCAGCACCGACGGGAGCTCCTACAATGAGCAGTTCTTC. Its translation is CASSTDGSSYNEQFF.

The chain combines TRBV19 with TRBJ1-1; D gene ambiguous. Germline V gives CDR1 LNHDA, CDR2 SQIVND (reference sequence). The germline V and J ends were trimmed by 3 bases and 7 bases, with 12 bases remaining between them. The CDR3 loop spans 13 amino acids. This chain's CDR3 is CASSIGGSREAFF. The DNA of the CDR3 is TGTGCCAGTAGTATTGGCGGCAGTCGTGAAGCTTTCTTT.

The chain is built from TRBV28 and TRBJ2-7; TRBD2 matches 9 bases. CDR1 and CDR2 (germline): MDHEN, SYDVKM. J lost 3 bases, V lost 5 bases, and 8 bases had no gene match. The CDR3 loop spans 15 amino acids. CDR3 DNA sequence: TGTGCCAGCAGTCCCATAGCGGGAGTGAGCTACGAGCAGTACTTC. Its protein is CASSPIAGVSYEQYF.

The chain couples TRBV29-1 to TRBJ1-1; no clear D. The germline gives CDR1 SQVTM, CDR2 ANQGSEA. V dropped 7 bases and J dropped 3 bases, with 9 bases sitting between them. This CDR3 region has 11 residues. CDR3 coding DNA: TGCAGCGGAGGCCGGGACACTGAAGCTTTCTTT. Protein sequence: CSGGRDTEAFF.

This clone was recorded a few times. The CDR3 nucleotides are TGTGCCAGTAGGGACAGGCTGCCCCTTGGCTACACCTTC. Residues: CASRDRLPLGYTF. This chain uses TRBV19 with TRBJ1-2; TRBD1 matches at 7 bases. Trimming removed 6 bases from V and 7 bases from J; junction bases left unmatched: 8. Germline CDR1 LNHDA, CDR2 SQIVND (reference sequence). CDR3 length: 13 amino acids.

The chain is built from TRBV27 and TRBJ2-3, with 8 bases that match TRBD2. With 0 bases clipped from V and 6 bases from J, the junction kept 8 bases outside the gene matches. This CDR3 contains 16 residues. In germline, CDR1 is MNHEY, CDR2 SMNVEV (reference sequence). CDR3 in amino acids: CASSLSPGTRGDTQYF. As DNA, the CDR3 is TGTGCCAGCAGTTTATCCCCCGGGACTAGGGGGGATACGCAGTATTTT.

This clone was detected a few times. The rearrangement uses TRBV5-1 and TRBJ1-1; D unresolved. The CDR3 spans 13 residues. Germline values: CDR1 SGHRS, CDR2 YFSETQ. V lost 1 base and J 2 bases, leaving 6 bases between the germline ends. The CDR3 here is CASSLSVNTEAFF. Written as DNA, the CDR3 is TGCGCCAGCAGCTTGTCAGTCAACACTGAAGCTTTCTTT.

A single count supports this clone. The V gene is TRBV4-3, the J gene TRBJ1-6; D might be TRBD1 (6 bases). Per germline, CDR1 LGHNA and CDR2 YSLEER. V gave up 1 base and J gave up 10 bases, with 14 bases separating them. The CDR3 runs 15 residues. The CDR3 bases are TGCGCCAGCAGCCAAGTCCAACAGGGCGGGTCACCCCTCCACTTT. Protein sequence: CASSQVQQGGSPLHF.

There are a few counts of this clone. This chain uses TRBV2 with TRBJ1-5; no reliable D call. Trimming took 6 bases from V and 3 from J, leaving 9 bases between them. The CDR3 consists of 13 residues. The germline CDR1 and CDR2 sequences are SNHLY and FYNNEI. The CDR3 nucleotides read TGTGCCAGCAGGGTGACATCCAATCAGCCCCAGCATTTT. Amino acids: CASRVTSNQPQHF.